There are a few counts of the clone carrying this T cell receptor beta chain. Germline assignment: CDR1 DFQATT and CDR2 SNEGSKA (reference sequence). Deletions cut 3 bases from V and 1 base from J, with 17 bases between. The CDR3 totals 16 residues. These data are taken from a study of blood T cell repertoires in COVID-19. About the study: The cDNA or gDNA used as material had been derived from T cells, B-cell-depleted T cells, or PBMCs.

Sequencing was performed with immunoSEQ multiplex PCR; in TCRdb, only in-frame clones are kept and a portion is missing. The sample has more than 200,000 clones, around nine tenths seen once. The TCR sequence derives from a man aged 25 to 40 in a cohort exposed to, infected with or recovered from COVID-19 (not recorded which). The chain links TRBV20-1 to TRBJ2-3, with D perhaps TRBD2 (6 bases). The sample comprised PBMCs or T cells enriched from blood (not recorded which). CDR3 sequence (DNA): TGCAGTGCTAGTCTGTACGGGAGAGGGGGCACAGATACGCAGTATTTT. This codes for CSASLYGRGGTDTQYF.